This T cell receptor beta chain was observed in a study of blood T cell repertoires in COVID-19. Generated by immunoSEQ multiplex PCR, the TCRdb table keeps only in-frame clones and is missing some. The sample lists a few hundred thousand clones, around 88% occurring once. The CDR3 spans 14 residues. Trimming pared 0 bases from V and 3 bases from J, leaving 5 bases between. Germline loops: CDR1 LGHNA, CDR2 YNFKEQ. The sequence was collected from a man at least 80 years old with acute or convalescent COVID-19. Sequencing input: peripheral blood. The chain is built from TRBV4-2 and TRBJ2-2; unclear D gene. The CDR3 reads CASSQDGHTGELFF. CDR3 nucleotide sequence: TGTGCCAGCAGCCAAGATGGCCACACCGGGGAGCTGTTTTTT.